These T cell receptor beta chains were read from a single sample in a study of T cell changes during pregnancy in multiple sclerosis. Here immunoSEQ multiplex PCR was the method, and the copy in TCRdb shows in-frame clones only, minus some. The sample carries tens of thousands of clones, over 90% recorded once. The sample was CD8+ T cells from peripheral blood mononuclear cells, taken in the third trimester of pregnancy. Receptors were obtained from a female donor with multiple sclerosis, enrolled in a pregnancy study. CDR3s include the opening cysteine and the closing phenylalanine or tryptophan. D genes are given only for firm matches. The listing skips clone size in some rows; elsewhere it reads once, few, many or a size class.

clone size	V gene	J gene	D gene	CDR3 protein	CDR3 DNA
-	TRBV29-1	TRBJ2-7	-	CSVEDPGSAYEQYF	TGCAGCGTTGAAGACCCAGGGTCGGCCTACGAGCAGTACTTC
-	TRBV30	TRBJ1-5	-	CAWNADLSNQPQHF	TGTGCCTGGAACGCGGATCTTAGCAATCAGCCCCAGCATTTT
-	TRBV15	TRBJ1-3	-	CATSRDPTWDTIYF	TGTGCCACCAGCAGAGACCCGACTTGGGACACCATATATTTT
-	TRBV7-9	TRBJ2-7	-	CASSPPGFYEQYF	TGTGCCAGCAGCCCTCCAGGGTTCTACGAGCAGTACTTC
few	TRBV9	TRBJ2-2	-	CASGSANTGELFF	TGTGCCAGCGGGAGTGCGAACACCGGGGAGCTGTTTTTT
-	TRBV5-1	TRBJ2-1	TRBD1	CASSLVPGGTDEQFF	TGCGCCAGCAGCTTGGTCCCAGGGGGCACCGATGAGCAGTTCTTC
-	TRBV28	TRBJ1-2	TRBD1	CASSLNRDRVYGYTF	TGTGCCAGCAGTTTGAATCGGGACAGGGTCTATGGCTACACCTTC
-	TRBV2	TRBJ2-3	-	CASSSSASSSTDTQYF	-
-	TRBV5-1	TRBJ2-7	TRBD1	CASRPGQGLSYEQYF	TGCGCCAGCAGACCTGGACAGGGACTTTCCTACGAGCAGTACTTC
-	TRBV7-9	TRBJ2-1	-	CASSLGEKYNEQFF	TGTGCCAGCAGCTTAGGGGAGAAGTACAATGAGCAGTTCTTC
-	TRBV7-9	TRBJ2-4	-	CASSSLTGLAKNIQYF	TGTGCCAGCAGCTCCCTGACAGGCCTAGCCAAAAACATTCAGTACTTC
-	TRBV11-3	TRBJ2-7	-	CASSFGLTYEQYF	TGTGCCAGCAGCTTTGGTCTAACCTACGAGCAGTACTTC
once	TRBV30	TRBJ2-1	TRBD2	CAWTLGLGPNEQFF	TGTGCCTGGACCCTCGGACTAGGCCCCAATGAGCAGTTCTTC
-	TRBV5-1	TRBJ2-1	-	CASSLAGGGYNEQFF	TGCGCCAGCAGCTTGGCGGGGGGCGGTTACAATGAGCAGTTCTTC
-	TRBV28	TRBJ2-4	TRBD2	CASSLLTSGFKNIQYF	TGTGCCAGCAGTTTGCTGACTAGCGGTTTCAAAAACATTCAGTACTTC
-	TRBV19	TRBJ1-1	-	CASSLAGGGNTEAFF	TGTGCCAGTAGTCTAGCGGGGGGAGGGAACACTGAAGCTTTCTTT
few	TRBV6-6	TRBJ1-2	TRBD1	CASTSGQGANYGYTF	TGTGCCAGCACCTCGGGACAGGGAGCTAACTATGGCTACACCTTC
-	TRBV5-4	TRBJ2-7	TRBD1	CASSLGDRLGEQYF	TGTGCCAGCAGCTTAGGGGACAGGCTAGGGGAGCAGTACTTC
-	TRBV28	TRBJ1-5	-	CASSLYGGGWPQHF	TGTGCCAGCAGTTTATATGGGGGAGGATGGCCCCAGCATTTT
-	TRBV27	TRBJ2-7	TRBD2	CASSFRTSGFFYEQYF	TGTGCCAGCAGTTTTAGGACTAGCGGATTCTTCTACGAGCAGTACTTC
-	TRBV7-8	TRBJ2-1	TRBD2	CASSPAGREGNYEQFF	TGTGCCAGCAGCCCTGCGGGGCGGGAGGGCAATTATGAGCAGTTCTTC
-	TRBV27	TRBJ2-1	TRBD1	CASSWLDRGDEQFF	TGTGCCAGCAGTTGGTTAGACAGGGGCGATGAGCAGTTCTTC
-	TRBV7-9	TRBJ1-1	TRBD1	CASSLGGTVIAEAFF	TGTGCCAGCAGCTTAGGCGGGACAGTGATTGCCGAAGCTTTCTTT
-	TRBV27	TRBJ2-1	-	CASSISIHNEQFF	TGTGCCAGCAGTATCTCTATTCACAATGAGCAGTTCTTC
-	TRBV5-5	TRBJ1-1	TRBD1	CASSFRSGQDGAFF	TGTGCCAGCAGCTTCCGCTCGGGACAGGACGGAGCTTTCTTT
-	TRBV2	TRBJ1-2	TRBD1	CAGRRGPADDYTF	TGTGCCGGCCGGAGGGGGCCGGCGGATGACTACACCTTC
-	TRBV27	TRBJ2-3	-	CASSLLGTDTQYF	TGTGCCAGCAGTCTCCTCGGGACAGATACGCAGTATTTT